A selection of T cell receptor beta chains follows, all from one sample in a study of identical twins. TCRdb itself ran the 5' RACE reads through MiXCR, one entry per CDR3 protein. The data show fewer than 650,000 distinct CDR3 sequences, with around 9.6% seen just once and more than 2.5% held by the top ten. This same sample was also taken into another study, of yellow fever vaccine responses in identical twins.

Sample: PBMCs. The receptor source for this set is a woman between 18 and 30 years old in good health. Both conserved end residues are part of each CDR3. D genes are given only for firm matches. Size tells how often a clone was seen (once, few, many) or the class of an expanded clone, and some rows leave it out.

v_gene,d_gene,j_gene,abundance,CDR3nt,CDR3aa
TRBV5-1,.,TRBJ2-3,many,TGCGCCAGCAGCAGAGGACAGCCCGGGGGGACAGATACGCAGTATTTT,CASSRGQPGGTDTQYF
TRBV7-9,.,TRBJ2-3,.,TGTGCCAGCAGCTCGACAGAGTCTAGCACAGATACGCAGTATTTT,CASSSTESSTDTQYF
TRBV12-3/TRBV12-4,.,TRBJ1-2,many,TGTGCCAGCAGTCGGACGCCGTATGGCTACACCTTC,CASSRTPYGYTF
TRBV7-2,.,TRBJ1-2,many,TGTGCCAGCAGCTCCCTCGGTTTGCCTAACTATGGCTACACCTTC,CASSSLGLPNYGYTF
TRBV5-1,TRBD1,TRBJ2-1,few,TGCGCCAGCAGCTTGGTAGGGACAGGGTCGGGCAATGAGCAGTTCTTC,CASSLVGTGSGNEQFF
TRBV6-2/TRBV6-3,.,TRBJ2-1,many,TGTGCCAGCAGTTATACTCTGGAGCAGTTCTTC,CASSYTLEQFF
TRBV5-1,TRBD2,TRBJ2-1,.,TGCGCCAGCAGCCCGGGACTAGCGGGGGGCCCGGGTGGGGAGCAGTTCTTC,CASSPGLAGGPGGEQFF
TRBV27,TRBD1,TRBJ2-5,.,TGTGCCAGCAGTTTATATTGGGGACAGCAAGAGACCCAGTACTTC,CASSLYWGQQETQYF
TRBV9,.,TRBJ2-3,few,TGTGCCAGCAGCCCCCAGGTGGCAGATACGCAGTATTTT,CASSPQVADTQYF
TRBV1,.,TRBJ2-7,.,TGCACCAGCAGCCAACCTAGCGGGAGCTACGAGCAGTACTTC,CTSSQPSGSYEQYF
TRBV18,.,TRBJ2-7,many,TGTGCCAGCTCACCGCAAAATTACGAGCAGTACTTC,CASSPQNYEQYF
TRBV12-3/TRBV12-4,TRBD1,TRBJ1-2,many,TGTGCCAGCAGTCCGGGACAGATAAGCTACGGCTACACCTTC,CASSPGQISYGYTF
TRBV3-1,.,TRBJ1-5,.,TGTGCCAGCAGCCAAGCGGGGATTGGCAATCAGCCCCAGCATTTT,CASSQAGIGNQPQHF
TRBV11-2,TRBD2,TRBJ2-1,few,TGTGCCAGCAGCCCCGTCCCACTAGCGGGGGGGAGCTCCTACAATGAGCAGTTCTTC,CASSPVPLAGGSSYNEQFF
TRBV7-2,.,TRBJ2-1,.,TGTGCCAGCAGCTTTAGTCGGGGGTACAATGAGCAGTTCTTC,CASSFSRGYNEQFF
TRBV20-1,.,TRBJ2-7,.,TGCAGTGCTAGAGATCCCAACCTCCTACGGGAGCAGTACTTC,CSARDPNLLREQYF
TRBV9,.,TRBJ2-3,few,TGTGCCAGCAACCCTGACGGGGAGTGGACAGATACGCAGTATTTT,CASNPDGEWTDTQYF
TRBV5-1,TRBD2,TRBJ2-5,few,TGCGCCAGCAGCTTCCTAGGGGGGACTAGCGGGACGCGGGAGACCCAGTACTTC,CASSFLGGTSGTRETQYF
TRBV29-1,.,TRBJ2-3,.,TGCAGCGTTGTTGGAGGGAATGCGGTGGGAGATACGCAGTATTTT,CSVVGGNAVGDTQYF
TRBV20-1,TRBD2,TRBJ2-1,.,TGCTGCGCTAGAGGACTAGCGGGTAGGGGCGCCTACAATGAGCAGTTCTTC,CCARGLAGRGAYNEQFF
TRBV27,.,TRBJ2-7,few,TGTGCCAGCGGGGCGGCGGGTTTAATCGAGCAGTACTTC,CASGAAGLIEQYF
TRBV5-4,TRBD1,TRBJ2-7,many,TGTGCCAGCAGCTTGGATCCAGGGGGCAACGAGCAGTACTTC,CASSLDPGGNEQYF
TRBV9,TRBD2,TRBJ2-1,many,TGTGCCAGCAGCGTAGACGGGGGGGTCAGGAATGAGCAGTTCTTC,CASSVDGGVRNEQFF
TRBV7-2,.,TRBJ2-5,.,TGTGCCAGCAGCCCCGGGACACAGCTTCAAGAGACCCAGTACTTC,CASSPGTQLQETQYF
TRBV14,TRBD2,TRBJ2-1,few,TGTGCCAGCACTAGTAGCGGGGGGCCAAATGAGCAGTTCTTC,CASTSSGGPNEQFF
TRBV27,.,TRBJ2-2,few,TGTGCCAGCAGCGCGATGAGGGGGGCGGGAGCCTTGAACACCGGGGAGCTGTTTTTT,CASSAMRGAGALNTGELFF
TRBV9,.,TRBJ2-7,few,TGTGCCAGCAGCGAGAGGAGCGCCTCCTACGAGCAGTACTTC,CASSERSASYEQYF
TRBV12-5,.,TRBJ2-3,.,TGTGCTAGTGGTTTGTTGAGCGGGTCTAGCACAGATACGCAGTATTTT,CASGLLSGSSTDTQYF
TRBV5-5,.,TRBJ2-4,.,TGTGCCAGCAGCCGACAGCTGGAAAACATTCAGTACTTC,CASSRQLENIQYF
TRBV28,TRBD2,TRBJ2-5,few,TGTGCCAGCAGCACTCCGGGACTAGGGTTCGAGACCCAGTACTTC,CASSTPGLGFETQYF
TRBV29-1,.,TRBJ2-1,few,TGCAGCGTTGTCCGGGACTCTTACAATGAGCAGTTCTTC,CSVVRDSYNEQFF
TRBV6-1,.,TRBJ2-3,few,TGTGCCAGCACCGACTGGGGGGAGAGCACAGATACGCAGTATTTT,CASTDWGESTDTQYF